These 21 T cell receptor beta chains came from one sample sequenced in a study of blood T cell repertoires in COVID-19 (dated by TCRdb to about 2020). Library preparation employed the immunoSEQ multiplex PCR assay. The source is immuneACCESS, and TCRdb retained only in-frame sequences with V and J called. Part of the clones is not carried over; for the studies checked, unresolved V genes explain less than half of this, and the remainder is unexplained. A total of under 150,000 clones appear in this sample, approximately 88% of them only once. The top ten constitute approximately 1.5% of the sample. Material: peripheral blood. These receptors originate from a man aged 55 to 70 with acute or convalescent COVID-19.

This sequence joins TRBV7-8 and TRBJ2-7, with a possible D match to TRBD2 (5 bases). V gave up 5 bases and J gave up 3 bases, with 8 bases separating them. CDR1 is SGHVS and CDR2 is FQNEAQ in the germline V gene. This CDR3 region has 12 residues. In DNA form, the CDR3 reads TGTGCCAGCAGCCTTCGGGGCTACGAGCAGTACTTC. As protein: CASSLRGYEQYF.

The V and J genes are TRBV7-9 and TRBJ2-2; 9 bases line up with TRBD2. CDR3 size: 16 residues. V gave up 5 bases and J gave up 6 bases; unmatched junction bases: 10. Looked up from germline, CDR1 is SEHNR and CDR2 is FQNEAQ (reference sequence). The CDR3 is CASSRRSGSVPGELFF. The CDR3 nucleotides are TGTGCCAGCAGCCGCCGTAGCGGGAGCGTCCCCGGGGAGCTGTTTTTT. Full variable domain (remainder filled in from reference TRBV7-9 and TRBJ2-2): DTGVSQNPRHKITKRGQNVTFRCDPISEHNRLYWYRQTLGQGPEFLTYFQNEAQLEKSRLLSDRFSAERPKGSFSTLEIQRTEQGDSAMYLCASSRRSGSVPGELFFGEGSRLTVL.

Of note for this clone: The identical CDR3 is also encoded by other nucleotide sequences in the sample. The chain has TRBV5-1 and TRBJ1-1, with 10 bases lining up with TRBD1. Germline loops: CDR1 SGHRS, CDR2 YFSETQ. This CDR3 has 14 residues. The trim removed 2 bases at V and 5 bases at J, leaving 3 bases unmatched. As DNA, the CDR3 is TGCGCCAGCAGCTTAGGACAGGGGGGTACTGAAGCTTTCTTT. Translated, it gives CASSLGQGGTEAFF.

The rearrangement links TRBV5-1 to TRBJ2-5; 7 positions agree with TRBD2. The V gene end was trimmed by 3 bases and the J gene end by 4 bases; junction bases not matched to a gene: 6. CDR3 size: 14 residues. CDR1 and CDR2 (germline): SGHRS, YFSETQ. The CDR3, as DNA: TGCGCCAGCAGCTGGGGGGGATTTGGAGAGACCCAGTACTTC. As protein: CASSWGGFGETQYF.

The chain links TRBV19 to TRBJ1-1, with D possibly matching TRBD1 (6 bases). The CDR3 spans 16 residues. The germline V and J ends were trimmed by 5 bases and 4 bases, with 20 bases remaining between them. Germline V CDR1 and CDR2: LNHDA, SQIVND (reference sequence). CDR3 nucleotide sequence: TGTGCCAGTAGTTCCCTCTACAGGGCCTCGGGCACTGAAGCTTTCTTT. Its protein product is CASSSLYRASGTEAFF.

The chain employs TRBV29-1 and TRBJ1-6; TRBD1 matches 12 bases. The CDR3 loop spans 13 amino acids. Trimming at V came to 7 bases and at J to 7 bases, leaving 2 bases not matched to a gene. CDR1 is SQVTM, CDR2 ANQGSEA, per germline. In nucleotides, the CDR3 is TGCAGCGCTGGGACAGGGGGCAATTCACCCCTCCACTTT. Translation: CSAGTGGNSPLHF.

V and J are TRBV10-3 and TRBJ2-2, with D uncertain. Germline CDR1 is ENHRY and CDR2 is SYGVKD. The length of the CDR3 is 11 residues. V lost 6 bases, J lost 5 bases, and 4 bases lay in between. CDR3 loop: CAISKTGELFF. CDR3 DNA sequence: TGTGCCATCAGCAAAACCGGGGAGCTGTTTTTT.

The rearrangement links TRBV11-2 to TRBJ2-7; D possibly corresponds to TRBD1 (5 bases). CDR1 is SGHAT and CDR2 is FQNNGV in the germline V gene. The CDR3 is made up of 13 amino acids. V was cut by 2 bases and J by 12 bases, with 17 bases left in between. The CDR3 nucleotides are TGTGCCAGCAGCTTACTGATACGTAGGGGCACGTACTTC. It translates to CASSLLIRRGTYF.

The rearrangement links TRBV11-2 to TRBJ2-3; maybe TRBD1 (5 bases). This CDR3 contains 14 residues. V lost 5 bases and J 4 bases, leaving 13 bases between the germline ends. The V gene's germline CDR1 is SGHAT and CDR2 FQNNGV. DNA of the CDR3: TGTGCCAGCAGCCCTGTTAGGGGCGCAGATACGCAGTATTTT. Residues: CASSPVRGADTQYF.

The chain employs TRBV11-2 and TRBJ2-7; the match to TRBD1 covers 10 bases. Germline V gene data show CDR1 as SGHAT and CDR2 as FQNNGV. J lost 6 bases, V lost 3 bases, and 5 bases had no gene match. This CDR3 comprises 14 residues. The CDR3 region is CASSFRTGGREQYF. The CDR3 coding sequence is TGTGCCAGCAGCTTCCGGACAGGGGGTCGCGAGCAGTACTTC.

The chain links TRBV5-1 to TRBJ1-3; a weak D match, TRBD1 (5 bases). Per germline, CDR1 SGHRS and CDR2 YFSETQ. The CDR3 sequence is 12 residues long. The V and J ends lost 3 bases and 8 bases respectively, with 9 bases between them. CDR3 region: CASSSDTDTIYF. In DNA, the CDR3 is TGCGCCAGCAGCTCGGACACGGACACCATATATTTT.

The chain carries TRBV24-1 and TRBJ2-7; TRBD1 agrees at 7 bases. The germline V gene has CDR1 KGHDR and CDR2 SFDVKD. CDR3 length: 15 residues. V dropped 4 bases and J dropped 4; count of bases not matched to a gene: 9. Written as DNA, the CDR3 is TGTGCCACCAGTGAACACAGGGGAAATAGGTACGAGCAGTACTTC. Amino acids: CATSEHRGNRYEQYF.

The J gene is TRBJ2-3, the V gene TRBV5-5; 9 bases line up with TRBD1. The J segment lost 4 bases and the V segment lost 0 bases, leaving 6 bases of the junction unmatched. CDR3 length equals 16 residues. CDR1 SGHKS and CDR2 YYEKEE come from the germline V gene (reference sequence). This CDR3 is CASSLVGQGRADTQYF. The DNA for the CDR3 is TGTGCCAGCAGCTTGGTGGGACAGGGTAGGGCAGATACGCAGTATTTT. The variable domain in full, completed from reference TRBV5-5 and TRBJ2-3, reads DAGVTQSPTHLIKTRGQQVTLRCSPISGHKSVSWYQQVLGQGPQFIFQYYEKEERGRGNFPDRFSARQFPNYSSELNVNALLLGDSALYLCASSLVGQGRADTQYFGPGTRLTVL.

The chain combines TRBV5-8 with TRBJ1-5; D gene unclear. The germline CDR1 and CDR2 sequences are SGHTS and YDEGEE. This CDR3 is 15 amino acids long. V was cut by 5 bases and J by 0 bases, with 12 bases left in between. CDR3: CASRTGAHSNQPQHF. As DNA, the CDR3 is TGTGCCAGCAGAACGGGAGCCCATAGCAATCAGCCCCAGCATTTT.

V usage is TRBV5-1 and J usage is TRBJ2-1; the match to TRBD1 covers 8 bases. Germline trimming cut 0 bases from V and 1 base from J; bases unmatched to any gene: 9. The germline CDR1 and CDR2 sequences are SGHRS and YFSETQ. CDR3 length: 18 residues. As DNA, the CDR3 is TGCGCCAGCAGCTTGGTTCCAGGGGGCTCCCCTTCCTACAATGAGCAGTTCTTC. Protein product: CASSLVPGGSPSYNEQFF.

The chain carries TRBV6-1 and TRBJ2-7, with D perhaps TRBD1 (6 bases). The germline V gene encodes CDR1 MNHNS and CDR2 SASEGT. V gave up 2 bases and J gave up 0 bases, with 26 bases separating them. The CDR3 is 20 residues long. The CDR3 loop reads CASSERRGQGIPLSSYEQYF. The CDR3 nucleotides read TGTGCCAGCAGTGAAAGGCGTGGTCAGGGGATTCCTTTGAGCTCCTACGAGCAGTACTTC.

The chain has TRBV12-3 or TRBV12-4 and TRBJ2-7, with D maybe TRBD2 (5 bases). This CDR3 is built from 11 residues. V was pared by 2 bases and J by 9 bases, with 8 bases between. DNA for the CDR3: TGTGCCAGCAGTTTAATGGAGGTGCAGTACTTC. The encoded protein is CASSLMEVQYF.

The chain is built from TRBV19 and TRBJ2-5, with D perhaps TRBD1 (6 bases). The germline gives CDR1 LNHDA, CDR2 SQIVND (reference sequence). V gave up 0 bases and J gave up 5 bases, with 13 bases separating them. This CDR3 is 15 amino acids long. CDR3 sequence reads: CASSIETGRHETQYF. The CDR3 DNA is TGTGCCAGTAGTATAGAGACAGGCCGCCACGAGACCCAGTACTTC.

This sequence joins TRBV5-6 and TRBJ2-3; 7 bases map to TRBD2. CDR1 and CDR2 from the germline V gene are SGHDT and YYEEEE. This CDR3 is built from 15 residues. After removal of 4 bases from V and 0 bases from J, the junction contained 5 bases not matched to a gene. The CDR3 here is CASSNLAASTDTQYF. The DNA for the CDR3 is TGTGCCAGCAGCAACCTAGCGGCTAGCACAGATACGCAGTATTTT.

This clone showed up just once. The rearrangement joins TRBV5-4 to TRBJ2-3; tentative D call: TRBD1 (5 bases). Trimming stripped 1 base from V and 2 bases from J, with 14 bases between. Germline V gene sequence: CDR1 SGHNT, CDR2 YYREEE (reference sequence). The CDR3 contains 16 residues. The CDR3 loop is CASSLYRGGATDTQYF. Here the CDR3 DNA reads TGTGCCAGCAGCTTGTATAGGGGTGGGGCCACAGATACGCAGTATTTT. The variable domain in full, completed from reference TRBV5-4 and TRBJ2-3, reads ETGVTQSPTHLIKTRGQQVTLRCSSQSGHNTVSWYQQALGQGPQFIFQYYREEENGRGNFPPRFSGLQFPNYSSELNVNALELDDSALYLCASSLYRGGATDTQYFGPGTRLTVL.

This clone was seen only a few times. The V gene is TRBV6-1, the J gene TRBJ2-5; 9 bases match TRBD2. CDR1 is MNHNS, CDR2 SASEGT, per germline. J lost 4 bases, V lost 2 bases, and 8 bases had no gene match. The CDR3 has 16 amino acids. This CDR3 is CASSELAGGPVETQYF. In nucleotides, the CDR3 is TGTGCCAGCAGTGAACTGGCGGGGGGGCCGGTAGAGACCCAGTACTTC.